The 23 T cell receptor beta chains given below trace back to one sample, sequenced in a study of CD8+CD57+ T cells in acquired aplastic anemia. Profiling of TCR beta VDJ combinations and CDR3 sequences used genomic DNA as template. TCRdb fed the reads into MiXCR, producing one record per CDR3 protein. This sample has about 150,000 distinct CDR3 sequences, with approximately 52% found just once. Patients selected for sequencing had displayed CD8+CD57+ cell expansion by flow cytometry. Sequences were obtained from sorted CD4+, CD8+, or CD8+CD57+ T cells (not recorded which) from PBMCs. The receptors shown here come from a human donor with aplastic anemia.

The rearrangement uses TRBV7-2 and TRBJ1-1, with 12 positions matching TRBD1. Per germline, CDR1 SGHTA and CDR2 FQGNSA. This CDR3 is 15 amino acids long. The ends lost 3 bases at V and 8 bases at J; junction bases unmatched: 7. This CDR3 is CASSFVSGQGAEAFF. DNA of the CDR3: TGTGCCAGCAGCTTTGTATCGGGACAGGGGGCGGAAGCTTTCTTT.

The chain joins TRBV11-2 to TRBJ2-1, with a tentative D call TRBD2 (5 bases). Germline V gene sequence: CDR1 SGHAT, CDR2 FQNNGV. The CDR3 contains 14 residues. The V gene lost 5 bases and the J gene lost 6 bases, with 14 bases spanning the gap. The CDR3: CASSLLGLSNEQFF. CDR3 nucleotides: TGTGCCAGCAGCCTGCTAGGACTGAGCAATGAGCAGTTCTTC.

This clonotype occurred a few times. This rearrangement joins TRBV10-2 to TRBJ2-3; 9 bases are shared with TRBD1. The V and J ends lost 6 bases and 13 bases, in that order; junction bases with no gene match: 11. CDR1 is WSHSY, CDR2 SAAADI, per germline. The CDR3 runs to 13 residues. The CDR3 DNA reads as TGCGCCAGCAGCGACGGGACAGGGTCATGGGAGTATTTT. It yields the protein CASSDGTGSWEYF.

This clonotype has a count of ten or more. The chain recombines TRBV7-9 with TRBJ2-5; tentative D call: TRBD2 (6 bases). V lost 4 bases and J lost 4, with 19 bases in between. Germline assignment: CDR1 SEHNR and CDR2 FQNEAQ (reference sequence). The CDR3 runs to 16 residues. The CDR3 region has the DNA TGTGCCAGCAGCTCCCCAGCCGGGGGTGGGGGAGAGACCCAGTACTTC. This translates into CASSSPAGGGGETQYF.

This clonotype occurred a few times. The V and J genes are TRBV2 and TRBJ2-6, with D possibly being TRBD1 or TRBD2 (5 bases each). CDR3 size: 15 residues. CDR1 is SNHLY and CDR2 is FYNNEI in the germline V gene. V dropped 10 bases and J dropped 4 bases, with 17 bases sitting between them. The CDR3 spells CANSEGKAGANVLTF. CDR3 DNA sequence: TGTGCCAACTCTGAGGGGAAGGCGGGGGCCAACGTCCTGACTTTC.

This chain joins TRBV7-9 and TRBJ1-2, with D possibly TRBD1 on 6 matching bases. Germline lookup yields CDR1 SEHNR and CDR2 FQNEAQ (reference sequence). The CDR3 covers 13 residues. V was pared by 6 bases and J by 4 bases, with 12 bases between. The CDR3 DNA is TGTGCCAGCAGTCCAGGGGTCCCCTATGGCTACACCTTC. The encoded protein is CASSPGVPYGYTF.

The CDR3 is CSARTSGGRVDTQYF. DNA of the CDR3: TGCAGTGCAAGGACTAGCGGGGGACGTGTGGATACGCAGTATTTT. The chain has TRBV20-1 and TRBJ2-3; 13 bases map to TRBD2. Trimming took 6 bases from V and 6 from J; bases not matched to a gene: 9. This CDR3 comprises 15 residues. Germline V gene data show CDR1 as DFQATT and CDR2 as SNEGSKA (reference sequence).

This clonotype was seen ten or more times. The CDR3 loop is CASSAHQVTNTEAFF. DNA for the CDR3: TGTGCCAGCAGTGCCCATCAGGTCACGAACACTGAAGCTTTCTTT. The chain employs TRBV25-1 and TRBJ1-1, with unresolved D. Germline CDR1 is MGHDK and CDR2 is SYGVNS. Trimming removed 4 bases from V and 1 base from J, with 13 bases in between. This CDR3 region has 15 residues.

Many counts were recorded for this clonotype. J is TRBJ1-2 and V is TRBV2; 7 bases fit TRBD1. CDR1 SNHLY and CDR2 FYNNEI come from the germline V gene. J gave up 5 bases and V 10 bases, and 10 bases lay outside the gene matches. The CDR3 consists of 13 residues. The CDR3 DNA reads TGTGCCATCCGGGACAGCCGCGTTTATGGCTACACCTTC. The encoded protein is CAIRDSRVYGYTF.

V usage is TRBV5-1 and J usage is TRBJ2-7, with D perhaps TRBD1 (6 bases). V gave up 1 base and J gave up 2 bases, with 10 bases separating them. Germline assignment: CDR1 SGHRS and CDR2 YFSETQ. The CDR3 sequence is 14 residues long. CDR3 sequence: CASSLSSGAYEQYF. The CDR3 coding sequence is TGCGCCAGCAGCTTGTCTTCAGGGGCCTACGAGCAGTACTTC. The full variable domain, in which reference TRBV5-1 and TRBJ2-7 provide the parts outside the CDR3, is KAGVTQTPRYLIKTRGQQVTLSCSPISGHRSVSWYQQTPGQGLQFLFEYFSETQRNKGNFPGRFSGRQFSNSRSEMNVSTLELGDSALYLCASSLSSGAYEQYFGPGTRLTVT.

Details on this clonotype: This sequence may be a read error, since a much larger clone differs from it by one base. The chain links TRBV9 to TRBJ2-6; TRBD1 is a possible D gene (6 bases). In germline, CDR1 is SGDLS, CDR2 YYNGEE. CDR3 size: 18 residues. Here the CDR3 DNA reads TGTGCCAGCAGCGTAGGGATGGGGGCGTTGTCTGGGGCCAGCGTCCTGACTTTC. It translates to CASSVGMGALSGASVLTF.

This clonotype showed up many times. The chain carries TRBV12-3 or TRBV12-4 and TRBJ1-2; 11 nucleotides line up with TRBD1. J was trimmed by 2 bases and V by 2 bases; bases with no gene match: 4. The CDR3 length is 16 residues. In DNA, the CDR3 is TGTGCCAGCAGTTTATGGGGACAGGGGGACAACTATGGCTACACCTTC. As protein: CASSLWGQGDNYGYTF.

CDR3 sequence: CASSDRVLHF. The CDR3 DNA reads TGTGCCAGCAGCGATCGGGTGCTCCACTTT. The chain employs TRBV7-9 and TRBJ1-6; no clear D. Germline V gene sequence: CDR1 SEHNR, CDR2 FQNEAQ (reference sequence). This CDR3 has 10 residues. Trimming left V 5 bases short and J 16 bases short, with 9 bases between.

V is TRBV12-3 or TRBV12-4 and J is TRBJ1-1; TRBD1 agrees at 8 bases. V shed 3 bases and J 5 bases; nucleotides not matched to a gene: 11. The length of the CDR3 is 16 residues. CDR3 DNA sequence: TGTGCCAGCAGTTTCTCCCCGACAGGGGTAAGGACTGAAGCTTTCTTT. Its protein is CASSFSPTGVRTEAFF.

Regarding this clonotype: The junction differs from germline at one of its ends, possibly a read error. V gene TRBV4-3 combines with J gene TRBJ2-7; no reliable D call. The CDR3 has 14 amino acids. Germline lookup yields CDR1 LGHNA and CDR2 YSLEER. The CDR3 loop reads CTSSQGWVGYEQYF. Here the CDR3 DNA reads TGCACCAGCAGTCAAGGGTGGGTCGGCTACGAGCAGTACTTC.

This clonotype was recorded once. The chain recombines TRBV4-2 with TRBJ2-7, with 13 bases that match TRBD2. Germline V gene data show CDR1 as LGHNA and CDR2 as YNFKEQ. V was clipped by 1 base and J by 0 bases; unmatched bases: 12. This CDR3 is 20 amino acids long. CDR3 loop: CASSQGQTSGGAFSSYEQYF. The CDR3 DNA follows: TGTGCCAGCAGCCAAGGACAAACTAGCGGGGGGGCCTTCAGCTCCTACGAGCAGTACTTC.

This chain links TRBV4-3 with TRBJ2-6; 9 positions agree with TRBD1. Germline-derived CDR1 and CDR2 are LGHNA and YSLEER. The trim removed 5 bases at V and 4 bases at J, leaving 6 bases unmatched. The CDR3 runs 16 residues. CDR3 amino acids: CASSSGQGSGANVLTF. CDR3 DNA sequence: TGCGCCAGCAGCTCGGGACAGGGATCAGGGGCCAACGTCCTGACTTTC.

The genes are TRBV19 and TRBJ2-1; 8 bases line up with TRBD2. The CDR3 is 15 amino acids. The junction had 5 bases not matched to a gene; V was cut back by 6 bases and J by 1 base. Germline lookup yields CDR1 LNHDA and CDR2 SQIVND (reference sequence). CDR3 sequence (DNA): TGTGCCAGTAGATTTAGCGGGACGTCCTACAATGAGCAGTTCTTC. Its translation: CASRFSGTSYNEQFF.

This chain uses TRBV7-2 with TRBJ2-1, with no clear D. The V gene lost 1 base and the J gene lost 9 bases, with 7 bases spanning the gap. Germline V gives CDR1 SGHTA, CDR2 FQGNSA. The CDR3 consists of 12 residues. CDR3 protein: CASSLGLREQFF. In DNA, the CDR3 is TGTGCCAGCAGCTTAGGTTTGCGTGAGCAGTTCTTC.

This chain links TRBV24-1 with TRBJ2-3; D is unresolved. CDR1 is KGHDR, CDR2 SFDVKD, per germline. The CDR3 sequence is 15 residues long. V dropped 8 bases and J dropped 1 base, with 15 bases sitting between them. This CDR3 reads CATKTSPGGTDTQYF. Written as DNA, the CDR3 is TGTGCCACCAAAACGTCCCCTGGGGGCACAGATACGCAGTATTTT.

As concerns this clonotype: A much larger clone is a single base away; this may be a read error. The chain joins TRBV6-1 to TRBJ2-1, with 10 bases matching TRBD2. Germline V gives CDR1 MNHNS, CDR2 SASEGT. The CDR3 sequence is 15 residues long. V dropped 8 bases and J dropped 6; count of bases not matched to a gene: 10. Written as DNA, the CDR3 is TGTGCCAGCGGTGCTAGCGGGGGAAGGGGCAATGAGCAGTTCTTC. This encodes CASGASGGRGNEQFF.

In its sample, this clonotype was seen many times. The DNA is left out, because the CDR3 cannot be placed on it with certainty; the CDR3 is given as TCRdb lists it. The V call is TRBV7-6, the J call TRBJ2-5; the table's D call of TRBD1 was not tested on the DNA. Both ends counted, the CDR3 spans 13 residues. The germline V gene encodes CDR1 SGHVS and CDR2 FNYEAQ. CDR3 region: CASIRARGETQYF.

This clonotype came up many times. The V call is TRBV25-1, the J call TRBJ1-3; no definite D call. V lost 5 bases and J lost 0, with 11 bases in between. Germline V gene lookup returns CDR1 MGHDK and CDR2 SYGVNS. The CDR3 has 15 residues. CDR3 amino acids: CASSYGRSSGNTIYF. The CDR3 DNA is TGTGCCAGCAGTTATGGACGGAGCTCTGGAAACACCATATATTTT.